Here is one TCR beta chain with its context. The record originates from a study of blood T cell repertoires in COVID-19. Overall study: Acute-phase and convalescent COVID-19 samples originated in the United States, Italy and Spain. In each case, the material was cDNA or gDNA derived from T cells, B-cell-depleted T cells, or PBMCs.

V was shortened by 2 bases and J by 3 bases, with 4 bases between the two germline ends. Germline V lookup: CDR1 LNHDA, CDR2 SQIVND (reference sequence). This CDR3 is built from 12 residues. How the authors handled the data: Counts of nucleated cells, estimated from reference gene primer amplification, were obtained. Repertoires were generated with immunoSEQ multiplex PCR, while TCRdb's copy carries only in-frame clones and drops some. D and trimming were read from the DNA, whereas the V and J calls and clone size are those reported in that table. The repertoire holds roughly 97,000 clones, with roughly 80% as singletons.

The source of this sequence is a man aged 60 to 75 with acute or convalescent COVID-19. V gene TRBV19 combines with J gene TRBJ1-2, with D hard to call. Specimen: peripheral blood. The CDR3 loop is CASSISYYGYTF. In DNA form, the CDR3 reads TGTGCCAGTAGTATATCTTACTATGGCTACACCTTC.